This T cell receptor (beta chain) stems from a study of blood T cell repertoires in COVID-19. Study information: The United States, Italy and Spain provided the acute and convalescent COVID-19 samples. T cells, B-cell-depleted T cells, or PBMCs supplied cDNA or gDNA.

As originally analysed: It was from reference gene primer amplification that nucleated cell counts were estimated. The protocol was immunoSEQ multiplex PCR, while the TCRdb copy is restricted to in-frame clones and leaves out a portion. V, J and clone size are those of that table, while D and trimming were read from the DNA. The sample has approximately 110,000 clones; more than 70% are singletons. The Seattle patients joined while their infection was active and were tracked longitudinally afterward. Sequencing was carried out using peripheral blood. This clonotype was sampled from a woman in her fifties or sixties with COVID-19, enrolled during active disease.

The CDR3 DNA reads as TGTGCCAGCAGCCCCTCCCGACAGGGAGGCAAAAACATTCAGTACTTC. It codes for CASSPSRQGGKNIQYF. The chain has TRBV27 and TRBJ2-4, with D maybe TRBD1 (7 bases). Germline values: CDR1 MNHEY, CDR2 SMNVEV (reference sequence). V was shortened by 6 bases and J by 3 bases, with 18 bases between the two germline ends. This CDR3 has 16 amino acids.